This T cell receptor (beta chain) was recorded in a study of blood T cell repertoires in COVID-19. Clones were read by immunoSEQ multiplex PCR, and TCRdb kept only the in-frame ones, dropping some. The data contain about 190,000 clones, approximately 85% of them singletons. There are 15 residues in the CDR3. The V gene end was trimmed by 5 bases and the J gene end by 2 bases; junction bases not matched to a gene: 4. Germline assignment: CDR1 SGHTA and CDR2 FQGTGA. The clonotype originates from a woman in her 70s with active or convalescent COVID-19. The sequenced material came from peripheral blood. This chain connects TRBV7-3 to TRBJ2-3; 10 bases align to TRBD2. The CDR3 loop is CASSVTSGVTDTQYF. DNA for the CDR3: TGTGCCAGCAGCGTTACTAGCGGGGTCACAGATACGCAGTATTTT.